This TCR beta chain appears in the sequencing data of a study of T-cell memory formation after mild COVID-19. The overall study: TCR clusters were mostly donor specific.

CDR1 and CDR2 from the germline V gene are LNHDA and SQIVND (reference sequence). The CDR3 contains 12 residues. Trimming pared 4 bases from V and 11 bases from J, leaving 12 bases between. Study results and limitations: Some SARS-CoV-2-responding clones were already detected in memory before infection. CD4+ contracting clones were mainly CM and EM; CD8+ ones, EMRA.

With respect to this clonotype: Its antigen is unidentified.

Amplification by 5'RACE using constant-segment primers produced TCR alpha and TCR beta cDNA libraries that carried sample barcodes and UMIs. In TCRdb, the 5' RACE reads were re-called with MiXCR into one record per CDR3 protein. In the table there are approximately 170,000 distinct CDR3 sequences, roughly 13% of which are singletons. V usage is TRBV19 and J usage is TRBJ1-5; unclear D gene. The receptor was derived from a man aged 18 to 29 who had mild COVID-19 (a few samples of this study predate the infection). Cell type and time point are not known. Sequencing was done on a sample of PBMCs or a T cell subset sorted from them (not recorded which). The CDR3 region is CASSNPPRTQHF. The CDR3 nucleotides are TGTGCCAGTAGTAACCCCCCCCGGACCCAGCATTTT.